This T cell receptor beta chain was captured in a study of T cells after yellow fever vaccination (dated by TCRdb to about 2019). Regarding the complete study: Libraries from fractions with low cell numbers were prepared with the SMART-Seq v4 Ultra Low Input RNA kit. To follow T-cell clones before and after both primary and booster YFV17D yellow fever vaccination, bulk TCR alpha and beta repertoires underwent longitudinal sequencing. The cohort comprised two healthy male donors, one aged 18 to 30 and one aged 30 to 40 years. Blood samples were taken at several timepoints before and after primary and secondary immunization, and bulk PBMC replicates and cell subsets were isolated.

The sample was run on an Illumina NovaSeq 6000. Synthesis of TCR cDNA relied on 5'RACE template switching, a step that introduced a universal primer site along with unique molecular identifiers. cDNA synthesis was primed from both the TCR alpha and TCR beta constant segments. Library amplification used two PCR steps, and the second PCR step added sample barcodes and sequencing adapters. Libraries were sequenced on Illumina HiSeq 2500 (2x100 bp) or NovaSeq (2x150 bp). As for how the authors treated the data: MIGEC handled demultiplexing of reads and collapsing into UMI consensus sequences, while MiXCR performed V(D)J alignment. Vaccine-responding clonotypes were identified with edgeR using replicate PBMC samples, with FDR below 0.01 and a log2 fold change above 5 up to day 15 being required. Bulk clonotypes were assigned CD4 or CD8 identity according to which sequenced CD4 or CD8 repertoire held them at higher abundance. TCRdb reprocessed the public reads (quality trimming at Q25 with fastp, clone calling with MiXCR) and kept in-frame beta chains. Under each unique CDR3 protein, matching rows form one entry showing the most common genes and DNA. The V and J calls were determined by TCRdb, not by the authors. Present in this sample are some 150,000 distinct CDR3 sequences, roughly 8.8% of which were seen just once. The ten most abundant clones make up roughly 40% of the sample.

The CDR3 measures 15 amino acids from cysteine to phenylalanine. Only CDR3 DNA is held: 45 bases, read in frame from base 1. Via the germline V gene, CDR1 is MNHEY and CDR2 SVGEGT. Between the V and J ends, shortened by 7 bases and 7 bases respectively, the junction contains 17 bases. Comments on this clonotype: It lacks a known antigen. No base quality values were provided; no much bigger clone lies one nucleotide off.

The full study reports these points: Compared with the primary T-cell response, the secondary T-cell response was faster but weaker, reaching its peak on day 5 rather than on day 15. Because only two donors were included in the study, the extent to which the findings can be generalized is limited. A small fraction of clonotypes showed up in both the CD4 and CD8 compartments, probably as a result of convergent recombination. Because abundant contaminating clonotypes from the bulk population could be contained in FACS-sorted repertoires, computational filtering was required. Most clones expanded after primary vaccination (approximately 97% of CD4 and roughly 91% of CD8) were re-detected after the booster, suggesting that broad memory maintenance occurred.

The treatment or condition label, as the study defines it: live attenuated yellow fever vaccine strain. PBMCs were isolated from peripheral blood using a standard Ficoll-Paque protocol. Dynabeads CD4 and CD8 positive selection kits were used to isolate CD4 and CD8 T-cell fractions. TriZol was used to extract RNA from bulk PBMCs, CD4 and CD8 fractions, and dextramer-positive and dextramer-negative fractions. The sequenced sample was CD8+ T cells sorted from PBMCs, obtained 45 days after the yellow fever booster vaccination. The TCR originated in a man aged 18 to 29 who received the YFV17D yellow fever vaccine. The rearranged chain carries TRBV6-2 or TRBV6-3 and TRBJ1-6, with the D gene too uncertain to name. The nucleotides read TGTGCCAGCACCCTGACTCCGGGATTGAATTCACCCCTCCACTTT. Its protein reads: CASTLTPGLNSPLHF.